The 26 T cell receptor beta chains below come from one sample, sequenced in a study of cytomegalovirus exposure and HLA in healthy donors. PCR was performed using 60 Vbeta and 13 Jbeta primers. Only in-frame clones appear in the TCRdb table, and some are missing; sequencing was by immunoSEQ multiplex PCR. The table lists under 200,000 clones, under 85% of them singletons, with 1.1% to 1.5% in the top ten. Sequenced sample: PBMCs. These receptor sequences come from a woman aged 25 to 45 in good health and CMV-seronegative.

The chain combines TRBV2 with TRBJ2-1; the match to TRBD2 covers 11 bases. Germline V gives CDR1 SNHLY, CDR2 FYNNEI. The V and J ends lost 6 bases and 2 bases, in that order; junction bases with no gene match: 6. The CDR3 sequence is 16 residues long. CDR3 protein: CASSKGLAVTYNEQFF. The CDR3 region has the DNA TGTGCCAGCAGCAAGGGACTAGCGGTTACCTACAATGAGCAGTTCTTC.

The chain has TRBV11-1 and TRBJ2-5; perhaps TRBD1 as D (6 bases). Germline lookup yields CDR1 SGHAT and CDR2 FQDESV (reference sequence). V was clipped by 5 bases and J by 8 bases, with 12 bases between them. The CDR3 extends over 12 amino acids. The CDR3 DNA sequence: TGTGCCAGCAGCCCAGGGGTGGGAACCCAGTACTTC. Its protein product is CASSPGVGTQYF.

A single count supports this clone. The chain links TRBV5-4 to TRBJ2-7, with 9 bases lining up with TRBD2. This CDR3 is 14 amino acids long. Germline values: CDR1 SGHNT, CDR2 YYREEE (reference sequence). With 3 bases clipped from V and 7 bases from J, the junction kept 8 bases outside the gene matches. CDR3 sequence reads: CASSSAGGPGEQYF. The CDR3 region has the DNA TGTGCCAGCAGCTCGGCGGGGGGGCCTGGGGAGCAGTACTTC.

This chain uses TRBV5-1 with TRBJ1-1, with D perhaps TRBD1 (5 bases). The V end was cut by 4 bases, the J end by 3 bases, with 13 bases between. CDR3 length: 14 residues. Germline V gene data show CDR1 as SGHRS and CDR2 as YFSETQ. CDR3 in amino acids: CASSAQWGDTEAFF. The CDR3 region has the DNA TGCGCCAGCAGCGCCCAATGGGGGGACACTGAAGCTTTCTTT.

This clone occurred a few times. CDR3 residues: CASSGTSGRVRGTEQFF. For the CDR3, the DNA is TGTGCCAGCAGTGGGACTAGCGGGCGTGTTAGGGGCACTGAGCAGTTCTTC. The chain employs TRBV27 and TRBJ2-1, with 12 bases identical to TRBD2. This CDR3 has 17 residues. Germline values: CDR1 MNHEY, CDR2 SMNVEV (reference sequence). The ends lost 5 bases at V and 9 bases at J; junction bases unmatched: 14.

In its sample, this clone was seen a few times. The CDR3 protein is CASLRIGPEAFF. DNA of the CDR3: TGTGCCAGCCTGAGAATTGGGCCGGAAGCTTTCTTT. The gene calls are TRBV2 and TRBJ1-1; D uncertain. Trimming took off 8 bases at V and 8 bases at J, with 15 bases between the two ends. Per the germline V gene, CDR1 is SNHLY and CDR2 is FYNNEI. CDR3 length: 12 amino acids.

The chain employs TRBV5-1 and TRBJ1-4, with D possibly TRBD1 on 6 matching bases. This CDR3 comprises 15 residues. V lost 4 bases and J lost 10, with 20 bases in between. CDR1 and CDR2 (germline): SGHRS, YFSETQ. In DNA form, the CDR3 reads TGCGCCAGCAGCCCCAAATCAAAGGGGGACCCAAAACTGTTTTTT. This codes for CASSPKSKGDPKLFF.

The chain employs TRBV28 and TRBJ1-2, with TRBD1 as a possible D gene (6 bases). Germline CDR1 is MDHEN and CDR2 is SYDVKM. This CDR3 is 14 amino acids long. The V end was cut by 3 bases, the J end by 4 bases, with 12 bases between. CDR3: CASSLGGLSYGYTF. Written as DNA, the CDR3 is TGTGCCAGCAGTTTGGGGGGGCTTAGCTATGGCTACACCTTC.

This rearrangement joins TRBV15 to TRBJ1-6, with 12 positions matching TRBD1. V was clipped by 1 base and J by 13 bases; unmatched bases: 8. Germline assignment: CDR1 LNHNV and CDR2 YYDKDF (reference sequence). The CDR3 spans 16 residues. The CDR3 loop is CATSRGPGTGGPPLHF. The CDR3 nucleotides read TGTGCCACCAGCAGAGGCCCCGGGACAGGGGGCCCCCCCCTCCACTTT.

The chain employs TRBV4-1 and TRBJ1-3, with TRBD1 identical over 7 bases. The CDR3 totals 17 residues. Germline lookup yields CDR1 MGHRA and CDR2 YSYEKL. V trimming: 1 base; J trimming: 0 bases; junction bases outside the gene matches: 6. CDR3 loop: CASSQGDSTTSGNTIYF. CDR3 DNA sequence: TGCGCCAGCAGCCAAGGGGACAGTACGACCTCTGGAAACACCATATATTTT.

The chain couples TRBV5-1 to TRBJ2-5, with 9 bases lining up with TRBD1. The CDR3 runs to 16 residues. Germline loops: CDR1 SGHRS, CDR2 YFSETQ. V shed 0 bases, J shed 11 bases, and the junction held 14 bases outside the gene matches. Here the CDR3 DNA reads TGCGCCAGCAGCTTGGACACGGGACAGGGCCTTTATGAGCAGTACTTC. Its translation is CASSLDTGQGLYEQYF.

The chain joins TRBV5-1 to TRBJ2-1; 12 nucleotides align to TRBD2. The CDR3 is 16 amino acids. Germline values: CDR1 SGHRS, CDR2 YFSETQ. J gave up 4 bases and V 0 bases, and 2 bases lay outside the gene matches. The DNA of the CDR3 is TGCGCCAGCAGCTTGGGACTAGCGGGGGAATACAATGAGCAGTTCTTC. This encodes CASSLGLAGEYNEQFF.

The chain uses TRBV5-6 and TRBJ2-7, with a weak D call TRBD2 (6 bases). V was pared by 2 bases and J by 5 bases, with 11 bases between. In germline, CDR1 is SGHDT, CDR2 YYEEEE. The CDR3 contains 13 residues. The CDR3: CASSLGGGDEQYF. The CDR3 DNA reads TGTGCCAGCAGCTTAGGAGGAGGGGACGAGCAGTACTTC.

This rearrangement joins TRBV7-8 to TRBJ2-1, with a weak D call TRBD1 (6 bases). Germline V gene sequence: CDR1 SGHVS, CDR2 FQNEAQ. The V end lost 3 bases, the J end lost 1 base, and 10 bases lay between the germline ends. This CDR3 has 15 residues. The CDR3 region is CASSFDRLSYNEQFF. Here the CDR3 DNA reads TGTGCCAGCAGCTTCGACAGGCTTTCCTACAATGAGCAGTTCTTC.

V gene TRBV5-6 combines with J gene TRBJ2-1, with 7 bases lining up with TRBD1. This CDR3 contains 15 residues. With 4 bases clipped from V and 1 base from J, the junction kept 5 bases outside the gene matches. Germline CDR1 is SGHDT and CDR2 is YYEEEE. The CDR3 loop reads CASSRGQASYNEQFF. The DNA for the CDR3 is TGTGCCAGCAGCCGCGGACAGGCATCCTACAATGAGCAGTTCTTC.

A remark on this clone: The junction differs from germline at one of its ends, possibly a read error. The same CDR3 is also encoded by other DNA sequences in this sample. The rearrangement uses TRBV5-1 and TRBJ1-2; D is unresolved. The CDR3 sequence is 17 residues long. Germline lookup yields CDR1 SGHRS and CDR2 YFSETQ. Here the CDR3 DNA reads TGTGCCAGCAGCTTGTCGCGGGAAAGGGCTGCTAACTATGGCTACACCTTC. Translation: CASSLSRERAANYGYTF.

The rearrangement uses TRBV9 and TRBJ1-2; possibly TRBD1 for D (5 bases). Trimming stripped 4 bases from V and 8 bases from J, with 15 bases between. Germline CDR1 SGDLS, CDR2 YYNGEE. CDR3 length: 13 residues. Here the CDR3 DNA reads TGTGCCAGCAGCTGGGGGGAGTCACACGGCTACACCTTC. Residues: CASSWGESHGYTF.

Details on this clone: A much larger clone lies one base from this, so it may be a read error. V and J are TRBV9 and TRBJ1-1; D remains unclear. The CDR3 is made up of 13 amino acids. Germline CDR1 SGDLS, CDR2 YYNGEE. Trimming removed 3 bases from V and 1 base from J, with 7 bases in between. CDR3 in DNA: TGTGCCAGCAGCGCCGAACAGAACACTGAAGCTTTCTTT. It encodes CASSAEQNTEAFF.

J is TRBJ2-2 and V is TRBV7-6; D not resolved. The CDR3 totals 13 residues. Germline V gene sequence: CDR1 SGHVS, CDR2 FNYEAQ. Trimming cost V 1 base and J 4 bases, with 4 bases left between them. CDR3: CASSLELTGELFF. CDR3 bases: TGTGCCAGCAGCTTAGAGCTCACCGGGGAGCTGTTTTTT. The whole variable domain, filled in from reference TRBV7-6 and TRBJ2-2, reads GAGVSQSPRYKVTKRGQDVALRCDPISGHVSLYWYRQALGQGPEFLTYFNYEAQQDKSGLPNDRFSAERPEGSISTLTIQRTEQRDSAMYRCASSLELTGELFFGEGSRLTVL.

The V call is TRBV14, the J call TRBJ1-2, with 7 bases matching TRBD1. V gave up 3 bases and J gave up 7 bases; unmatched junction bases: 17. The CDR3 sequence is 17 residues long. Per the germline V gene, CDR1 is SGHDN and CDR2 is FVKESK. Here the CDR3 reads CASSQGGLTGSIRGYTF. The CDR3 nucleotides read TGTGCCAGCAGCCAGGGGGGCTTGACAGGGTCGATCCGTGGCTACACCTTC.

This clone has only one observation. The chain links TRBV18 to TRBJ2-1, with TRBD2 identical over 7 bases. Germline loops: CDR1 KGHSH, CDR2 LQKENI. V shed 2 bases, J shed 4 bases, and the junction held 5 bases outside the gene matches. The CDR3 length is 15 residues. The DNA for the CDR3 is TGTGCCAGCTCACCAGTAAGCGGGGTTTACAATGAGCAGTTCTTC. Translating gives CASSPVSGVYNEQFF.

V is TRBV7-6 and J is TRBJ2-7, with D perhaps matching TRBD2 (5 bases). CDR1 SGHVS and CDR2 FNYEAQ come from the germline V gene. V gave up 4 bases and J gave up 3 bases, with 13 bases separating them. The CDR3 extends over 14 amino acids. The CDR3 protein is CASSSGSANYEQYF. The CDR3 region has the DNA TGTGCCAGCAGCTCGGGGTCCGCTAACTACGAGCAGTACTTC.

In nucleotides, the CDR3 is TGCGCCAGCAGCCTCGGACAGCTCTACGAGCAGTACTTC. Translating it yields CASSLGQLYEQYF. The rearrangement links TRBV5-1 to TRBJ2-7, with a possible D match to TRBD1 (6 bases). Germline-derived CDR1 and CDR2 are SGHRS and YFSETQ. CDR3 size: 13 residues. The V and J ends lost 4 bases and 3 bases respectively, with 11 bases between them. Drawing the rest from reference TRBV5-1 and TRBJ2-7, the complete variable domain is KAGVTQTPRYLIKTRGQQVTLSCSPISGHRSVSWYQQTPGQGLQFLFEYFSETQRNKGNFPGRFSGRQFSNSRSEMNVSTLELGDSALYLCASSLGQLYEQYFGPGTRLTVT.

The rearrangement uses TRBV7-9 and TRBJ2-6; tentatively, D is TRBD2 (5 bases). In germline, CDR1 is SEHNR, CDR2 FQNEAQ (reference sequence). V was cut by 2 bases and J by 3 bases, with 11 bases left in between. CDR3 size: 16 residues. The CDR3 is CASSLYRGSGANVLTF. The CDR3, as DNA: TGTGCCAGCAGCTTATACCGGGGAAGTGGGGCCAACGTCCTGACTTTC.

This clone has only a few counts. The chain carries TRBV19 and TRBJ1-3; D is undetermined. The V and J ends lost 5 bases and 2 bases respectively, with 7 bases between them. The CDR3 has 13 amino acids. Per germline, CDR1 LNHDA and CDR2 SQIVND (reference sequence). CDR3 region: CASSYTAGNTIYF. CDR3 bases: TGTGCCAGTAGTTATACGGCTGGAAACACCATATATTTT.

The CDR3 spells CSVGGQGARGYTF. The CDR3 nucleotides are TGCAGCGTTGGGGGACAGGGGGCAAGAGGCTACACCTTC. This chain links TRBV29-1 with TRBJ1-2, with 12 positions matching TRBD1. The CDR3 loop spans 13 amino acids. V was clipped by 4 bases and J by 8 bases; unmatched bases: 5. The germline gives CDR1 SQVTM, CDR2 ANQGSEA.